These T cell receptor beta chains were read from a single sample in a study of blood T cell repertoires in COVID-19. Profiling relied on immunoSEQ multiplex PCR, and the TCRdb table lists in-frame clones only, not all of them. The sample has 95,000 to 150,000 clones, over 70% seen once. Sequencing was done on a sample of peripheral blood. Receptors originate from a woman in her 50s with acute or convalescent COVID-19. Both conserved end residues are part of each CDR3. D genes are given only for firm matches. The size field is filled for only some rows; it gives once, few, many or a size class.

.,TRBJ1-6,TRBV7-3,.,TGTGCCAGCAGCTTAAGAGCTAGCGGTTCACCCCTCCACTTT,CASSLRASGSPLHF
.,TRBJ1-5,TRBV15,.,TGTGCCACCAGCAAGTCGGGAGATAGCAATCAGCCCCAGCATTTT,CATSKSGDSNQPQHF
.,TRBJ1-2,TRBV28,TRBD1,TGTGCCAGCAGTCTCCTCAGACAGGGGATTTATGGCTACACCTTC,CASSLLRQGIYGYTF
.,TRBJ1-4,TRBV5-1,TRBD1,TGCGCCAGCAGCTGGAGGGACAGCGAAAAACTGTTTTTT,CASSWRDSEKLFF
once,TRBJ1-4,TRBV5-1,TRBD1,TGCGCCAGCAGCTTGGGAGGGACAGGGTATGAAAAACTGTTTTTT,CASSLGGTGYEKLFF
few,TRBJ1-4,TRBV7-3,.,TGTGCCAGCAGCCCCTCAATCGGTGAAAAACTGTTTTTT,CASSPSIGEKLFF
.,TRBJ2-1,TRBV6-5,.,TGTGCCAGCAGCGATCAGGGGCTAGCTGAGCAGTTCTTC,CASSDQGLAEQFF
.,TRBJ2-3,TRBV12-3/TRBV12-4,.,TGTGCCAGCAGCCGAGCGGGCACAGATACGCAGTATTTT,CASSRAGTDTQYF
.,TRBJ1-6,TRBV25-1,.,TGTGCCAGCAGTGACCCTCTCAGGGAGGACGTTTCACCCCTCCACTTT,CASSDPLREDVSPLHF
.,TRBJ2-7,TRBV25-1,.,TGTGCCAGCAGTGACTATGGCGGGCAGACCTACGAGCAGTACTTC,CASSDYGGQTYEQYF
.,TRBJ2-1,TRBV14,TRBD2,TGTGCCAGCAGCCGTAGTCTTCGGGGACTAGCGGGGCGCTCCTACAATGAGCAGTTCTTC,CASSRSLRGLAGRSYNEQFF
.,TRBJ2-2,TRBV30,.,TGTGCCTGGAGTGACGTCAGGGGAATTGGCTCCGGGGAGCTGTTTTTT,CAWSDVRGIGSGELFF
.,TRBJ2-4,TRBV10-2,.,TGCGCCAGCAGTGAGCCATCCACGGACATTCAGTACTTC,CASSEPSTDIQYF
.,TRBJ2-7,TRBV10-2,.,TGCGCCAGCGGGGCTGTGTCTTACGAGCAGTACTTC,CASGAVSYEQYF
.,TRBJ1-6,TRBV7-6,TRBD1,TGTGCCAGCAGCTTAGCTAGGACAGGGGATTCACCCCTCCACTTT,CASSLARTGDSPLHF
.,TRBJ1-1,TRBV30,.,TGTGGAGGAGGGAGGGACACTGAAGCTTTCTTT,CGGGRDTEAFF
.,TRBJ2-2,TRBV4-1,.,TGCGCCAGCAGCCAAGATTACGCCGAGGACACCGGGGAGCTGTTTTTT,CASSQDYAEDTGELFF
.,TRBJ2-1,TRBV5-1,.,TGCGCCAGCAGAGTGGGGGGTAGCTCCTACAATGAGCAGTTCTTC,CASRVGGSSYNEQFF
.,TRBJ1-3,TRBV28,TRBD1,TGTGCCAGCAGTCCCGGACAGGGGAGAGGAAACACCATATATTTT,CASSPGQGRGNTIYF
.,TRBJ1-6,TRBV6-4,TRBD1,TGTGCCAGCAGTACAGGGGATTCCTATAATTCACCCCTCCACTTT,CASSTGDSYNSPLHF
few,TRBJ1-3,TRBV7-9,TRBD1,TGTGCCAGCAGACCGACAGGGGCAAACCGAAACACCATATATTTT,CASRPTGANRNTIYF
.,TRBJ2-1,TRBV5-1,TRBD2,TGCGCCAGCAGCTACTCCGGGACTAGCGGCGGTGAGCAGTTCTTC,CASSYSGTSGGEQFF
few,TRBJ1-2,TRBV30,TRBD1,TGTGCCTGGAGTGGACAGGGTAACTATGGCTACACCTTC,CAWSGQGNYGYTF
few,TRBJ1-2,TRBV2,.,TGTGCCAGCAGTGAACGTTTTGCTCCGCGGGACTATGGCTACACCTTC,CASSERFAPRDYGYTF
.,TRBJ2-7,TRBV10-3,TRBD1,TGTGCCATCAGAGACCGGGACAGGGGGCTGTACGAGCAGTACTTC,CAIRDRDRGLYEQYF
.,TRBJ1-4,TRBV6-5,.,TGTGCCAGCAGTCTCGACAGCGATAGCGAAAAACTGTTTTTT,CASSLDSDSEKLFF
.,TRBJ2-1,TRBV20-1,TRBD2,TGCAGTGCTAGTGGGCTACTAGCGGGTGTCGATGAGCAGTTCTTC,CSASGLLAGVDEQFF
.,TRBJ2-3,TRBV28,.,TGTGCCAGCAGGCAGGGGGGACTAGGGGAAGATACGCAGTATTTT,CASRQGGLGEDTQYF
.,TRBJ2-5,TRBV3-1/TRBV3-2,TRBD2,TGTGCCAGCAGCACCCGGGACTATATTTCTCAAGAGACCCAGTACTTC,CASSTRDYISQETQYF
.,TRBJ2-3,TRBV29-1,TRBD2,TGCAGCCTACGGGAGGCCACAGATACGCAGTATTTT,CSLREATDTQYF
.,TRBJ1-6,TRBV30,TRBD1,TGTGCCTGGGGTCCCGGGACAGAAAATTCACCCCTCCACTTT,CAWGPGTENSPLHF
.,TRBJ1-1,TRBV7-9,.,TGTGCCAGCAGTTTAAGGTCGAGGGAGAACACTGAAGCTTTCTTT,CASSLRSRENTEAFF
.,TRBJ2-7,TRBV5-6,.,TGTGCCAGCAGCTTGTGGGGGGTCTCCTACGAGCAGTACTTC,CASSLWGVSYEQYF
.,TRBJ2-7,TRBV6-4,.,TGTGCCAGCAGGACGGGAGAAGGGGGCTCGTACGAGCAGTACTTC,CASRTGEGGSYEQYF
.,TRBJ2-3,TRBV3-1/TRBV3-2,.,TGTGCCAGCAGCCAAGACGGGATTGGAGACACAGATACGCAGTATTTT,CASSQDGIGDTDTQYF
.,TRBJ2-5,TRBV5-1,.,TGCGCCAGCAGCCCAGACAGGCCTCGGGAGACCCAGTACTTC,CASSPDRPRETQYF
.,TRBJ1-3,TRBV11-2,.,TGTGCCAGCACCTCAGTAAACACCATATATTTT,CASTSVNTIYF
.,TRBJ1-2,TRBV5-1,.,TGCGCCAGCAGTGGGGCTGGGGCCACTAACTATGGCTACACCTTC,CASSGAGATNYGYTF
.,TRBJ2-7,TRBV19,TRBD1,TGTGCCAGTAGTATAGAGACGACAGGGGGATCCTACGAGCAGTACTTC,CASSIETTGGSYEQYF
.,TRBJ2-1,TRBV3-1/TRBV3-2,TRBD2,TGTGCCAGCAGCTCGGGACTAGCGGTATACAATGAGCAGTTCTTC,CASSSGLAVYNEQFF
.,TRBJ2-5,TRBV6-5,TRBD2,TGTGCCAGCAGCGGAACGGGACTAGGGAAAGAGACCCAGTACTTC,CASSGTGLGKETQYF
.,TRBJ1-1,TRBV30,.,TGTGCCTGGAGTGGCCGTCGGGGGGGCGGAAGTACTGAAGCTTTCTTT,CAWSGRRGGGSTEAFF
.,TRBJ2-5,TRBV4-1,TRBD1,TGCGCCAGCAGCCCACAGGGGGCAATGGGACAAGAGACCCAGTACTTC,CASSPQGAMGQETQYF
.,TRBJ1-2,TRBV10-3,.,TGTGCCATCAGTGACCCCGGGACTCTTAGGGGCTACACCTTC,CAISDPGTLRGYTF
.,TRBJ1-5,TRBV25-1,TRBD1,TGTGCCAGCAGTGAATTGACAGGGGAGGATCAGCCCCAGCATTTT,CASSELTGEDQPQHF
.,TRBJ2-1,TRBV10-1,TRBD2,TGCGCCAGCAGTGATCGGGAGGGCCGGAAGCAGTTCTTC,CASSDREGRKQFF
.,TRBJ1-2,TRBV19,.,TGTGCCAGTAGTCCGCCAGACTATGGCTACACCTTC,CASSPPDYGYTF
.,TRBJ2-1,TRBV28,TRBD2,TGTGCCAGCAGTTGGACTAGCGGGAGGACCAGAAGTCAGTTCTTC,CASSWTSGRTRSQFF
once,TRBJ2-3,TRBV18,.,TGTGCCAGCTCACCGGTCCAGGCGAGGGCAGATACGCAGTATTTT,CASSPVQARADTQYF
.,TRBJ1-1,TRBV7-9,TRBD1,TGTGCCAGCAGGGGACAGGGGTGGACTGAAGCTTTCTTT,CASRGQGWTEAFF
.,TRBJ1-2,TRBV24-1,TRBD1,TGTGCCACCAGTGAAACAGGGGCCGGCTACACCTTC,CATSETGAGYTF
.,TRBJ1-1,TRBV7-9,.,TGTGCCAGCAGCTTAAGGGGATTGGGCACTGAAGCTTTCTTT,CASSLRGLGTEAFF
.,TRBJ1-3,TRBV3-1/TRBV3-2,.,TGTGCCAGCAGCCCACGGGACACGGGAAACACCATATATTTT,CASSPRDTGNTIYF
.,TRBJ1-2,TRBV7-9,.,TGTGCCAGCAGCTTCAACAGGGATGGCTACACCTTC,CASSFNRDGYTF
.,TRBJ1-2,TRBV10-3,TRBD1,TGTGCCATCATGGGGACAGGGCCGAACTATGGCTACACCTTC,CAIMGTGPNYGYTF
.,TRBJ1-6,TRBV9,.,TGTGCCAGCAGCGTAGGGAGTAGATCACCCCTCCACTTT,CASSVGSRSPLHF
once,TRBJ1-2,TRBV27,TRBD1,TGTGCCGCCCGACAGGGGAACTATGGCTACACCTTC,CAARQGNYGYTF